The T cell receptor (beta chain) described here comes from a study of blood T cell repertoires in COVID-19. Study as a whole: Samples came from the United States, Italy and Spain, spanning acute and convalescent COVID-19.

Followed over time, Seattle patients had been enrolled while infection was active. Clones were sequenced by immunoSEQ multiplex PCR, and TCRdb holds only the in-frame ones, with some missing. The sample shows over 150,000 clones, approximately 85% of them seen only once. The V gene's germline CDR1 is MNHEY and CDR2 SVGAGI. CDR3 length equals 14 residues. V was shortened by 1 base and J by 5 bases, with 11 bases between the two germline ends. This chain connects TRBV6-5 to TRBJ2-5, with a weak D call TRBD1 (6 bases). Sequenced sample: peripheral blood. The clonotype comes from a man aged 60 to 69 with COVID-19, enrolled during active disease. The CDR3 region has the DNA TGTGCCAGCAGTTACTTAGGGGGAACGGAGACCCAGTACTTC. It yields the protein CASSYLGGTETQYF.